The 2 T cell receptor beta chains below all came from one sample that was sequenced in a study of tumor-infiltrating lymphocytes in primary liver carcinoma. The input was roughly 0.5 ug total RNA; TCR beta cDNA was made from it with a constant-region primer. Sequencing libraries for TCR beta derived from three nested multiplex PCR rounds that used slightly modified ARM-PCR. PCR rounds one and two used TRBV1-TRBV30 forward primers with a C-beta reverse primer for about 11 cycles each. One entry per CDR3 protein, called by TCRdb with MiXCR from the multiplex PCR reads. The sample lists 180,000 or so distinct CDR3 sequences; less than 65% were seen once. Germline DNA was also extracted, while the blood RNA originated from unsorted whole blood. Sequenced sample: peripheral blood. The receptors shown here come from a man aged 40-49 years with primary liver carcinoma and hepatitis B virus infection.

This clonotype was picked up many times. The chain combines TRBV11-2 with TRBJ1-2, with D possibly matching TRBD1 (6 bases). Germline V gene data show CDR1 as SGHAT and CDR2 as FQNNGV. The V and J ends lost 0 bases and 7 bases respectively, with 12 bases between them. The length of the CDR3 is 14 residues. The CDR3 spells CASSLDRGGSGYTF. CDR3 DNA: TGTGCCAGCAGCTTAGATCGCGGGGGCTCTGGCTACACCTTC.

Details on this clonotype: One end of the junction is discordant with germline, which a read error may explain. The chain uses TRBV10-1 and TRBJ2-3; perhaps D is TRBD1 or TRBD2 (5 bases each). The CDR3 runs 14 residues. CDR1 and CDR2 (germline): WNHNN, SYGVQD (reference sequence). CDR3 sequence reads: CARSDPGRENTQYF. In DNA, the CDR3 is TGCGCCAGGAGTGATCCCGGCAGGGAGAACACGCAGTATTTT.